Shown below are 18 T cell receptor beta chains from a single sample sequenced in a study of identical twins' blood T cells. TCRdb independently ran MiXCR on the 5' RACE reads; one entry per CDR3 protein. The table records roughly 340,000 distinct CDR3 sequences, roughly 28% of them present only once. Sequenced: PBMCs. Receptors were obtained from a woman between 18 and 55 years old in good health.

V gene TRBV20-1 combines with J gene TRBJ2-7, with D unclear. Germline lookup yields CDR1 DFQATT and CDR2 SNEGSKA (reference sequence). The CDR3 covers 11 residues. Between the trimmed V and J ends, which lost 4 bases and 6 bases, there was a span of 10 bases. The CDR3 nucleotides read TGCAGTGCTAAGGTTATCGGCGAGCAGTACTTC. Amino acids: CSAKVIGEQYF.

This clonotype was counted many times. The CDR3 reads CASSLGGRADTQYF. The CDR3 DNA follows: TGTGCCAGCAGTCTAGGGGGACGAGCAGATACGCAGTATTTT. The gene calls are TRBV25-1 and TRBJ2-3; D might be TRBD1 (6 bases). The CDR3 sequence is 14 residues long. Per the germline V gene, CDR1 is MGHDK and CDR2 is SYGVNS. Trimming left V 5 bases short and J 4 bases short, with 13 bases between.

This clonotype was found a few times. The chain employs TRBV10-3 and TRBJ2-1; D gene ambiguous. The V and J ends lost 0 bases and 7 bases respectively, with 7 bases between them. CDR1 and CDR2 from the germline V gene are ENHRY and SYGVKD. The CDR3 is 13 amino acids. The CDR3 DNA reads as TGTGCCATCAGTGAGTCGAAGGTGAATGAGCAGTTCTTC. Its protein is CAISESKVNEQFF.

This clonotype occurred a few times. One end of the junction does not line up with germline, which may come from a read error. This sequence joins TRBV2 and TRBJ2-5; a possible D gene is TRBD1 (5 bases). CDR1 SNHLY and CDR2 FYNNEI come from the germline V gene. This CDR3 comprises 8 residues. CDR3 residues: CVSSDRYF. CDR3 DNA: TGTGTCAGCAGTGACAGATACTTC.

This clonotype was seen a handful of times. This rearrangement joins TRBV2 to TRBJ2-1; D is uncertain. Trimming stripped 2 bases from V and 9 bases from J, with 11 bases between. The CDR3 spans 13 residues. Germline V CDR1 and CDR2: SNHLY, FYNNEI. Here the CDR3 DNA reads TGTGCCAGCAGTGAATGGAAGGGTACTGAGCAGTTCTTC. Translating it yields CASSEWKGTEQFF. Full variable domain (rest looked up from reference TRBV2 and TRBJ2-1): EPEVTQTPSHQVTQMGQEVILRCVPISNHLYFYWYRQILGQKVEFLVSFYNNEISEKSEIFDDQFSVERPDGSNFTLKIRSTKLEDSAMYFCASSEWKGTEQFFGPGTRLTVL.

Comments on this clonotype: A much larger clone lies a single base off, so this may be a read error. This chain connects TRBV20-1 to TRBJ1-2; D call uncertain. V was trimmed by 3 bases and J by 3 bases, leaving 5 bases between them. Germline V gene lookup returns CDR1 DFQATT and CDR2 SNEGSKA (reference sequence). This CDR3 contains 11 residues. CDR3 loop: CSARRHYGYTF. The CDR3 DNA is TGCAGTGCTAGGAGGCACTATGGCTACACCTTC.

This chain joins TRBV6-1 and TRBJ2-1; TRBD2 aligns across 7 bases. CDR1 MNHNS and CDR2 SASEGT come from the germline V gene. V shed 5 bases, J shed 7 bases, and the junction held 17 bases outside the gene matches. This CDR3 comprises 17 residues. In DNA, the CDR3 is TGTGCCAGCAGTCATACTCCCCCCGGGGGGACCGTAAATGAGCAGTTCTTC. As protein: CASSHTPPGGTVNEQFF.

Note on this clonotype: Possible read error: a much larger clone is one base away. The chain couples TRBV29-1 to TRBJ1-2; D not certain. The length of the CDR3 is 12 residues. In germline, CDR1 is SQVTM, CDR2 ANQGSEA. The CDR3 loop is CSVEPQTFGYAF. As DNA, the CDR3 is TGCAGCGTCGAACCCCAAACCTTTGGCTACGCCTTC.

This clonotype was picked up a small number of times. The chain carries TRBV5-1 and TRBJ2-1; 9 nucleotides match TRBD2. The trim removed 4 bases at V and 10 bases at J, leaving 12 bases unmatched. The CDR3 runs 15 residues. From germline, CDR1 is SGHRS and CDR2 YFSETQ. CDR3: CASSPGHSGSKEQFF. CDR3 coding DNA: TGCGCCAGCAGCCCAGGACATAGCGGGAGCAAAGAGCAGTTCTTC.

The chain uses TRBV12-5 and TRBJ2-1; tentatively, D is TRBD1 (5 bases). CDR1 is LGHNT and CDR2 is FRNRAP in the germline V gene. V was clipped by 0 bases and J by 3 bases, with 6 bases between them. CDR3 length equals 14 residues. The CDR3 coding sequence is TGTGCTAGTGGTTTGGTCACAGGCTACAATGAGCAGTTCTTC. Its translation is CASGLVTGYNEQFF. Complete variable domain (other parts from reference TRBV12-5 and TRBJ2-1): DARVTQTPRHKVTEMGQEVTMRCQPILGHNTVFWYRQTMMQGLELLAYFRNRAPLDDSGMPKDRFSAEMPDATLATLKIQPSEPRDSAVYFCASGLVTGYNEQFFGPGTRLTVL.

On this clonotype itself: It may be a read error: a sequence one base away is much more abundant. This chain connects TRBV29-1 to TRBJ2-5; D unclear. This CDR3 has 9 residues. From germline, CDR1 is SQVTM and CDR2 ANQGSEA. V lost 4 bases, J lost 7 bases, and 4 bases lay in between. The CDR3 bases are TGCAGCGTTGGAAGGACCCAGTACTTC. This gives the protein CSVGRTQYF.

The rearrangement links TRBV29-1 to TRBJ1-2; D is uncertain. The V gene lost 7 bases and the J gene lost 6 bases, with 6 bases spanning the gap. CDR3 size: 9 residues. CDR1 and CDR2 from the germline V gene are SQVTM and ANQGSEA. The CDR3 sequence is CSGGDGYTF. As DNA, the CDR3 is TGCAGCGGTGGTGATGGCTACACCTTC. The variable domain in full, completed from reference TRBV29-1 and TRBJ1-2, reads SAVISQKPSRDICQRGTSLTIQCQVDSQVTMMFWYRQQPGQSLTLIATANQGSEATYESGFVIDKFPISRPNLTFSTLTVSNMSPEDSSIYLCSGGDGYTFGSGTRLTVV.

The V gene is TRBV18, the J gene TRBJ2-7; TRBD2 is a possible D gene (5 bases). The CDR3 totals 15 residues. V lost 2 bases and J lost 2, with 13 bases in between. CDR1 is KGHSH, CDR2 LQKENI, per germline. CDR3 region: CASSPTEGLTYEQYF. CDR3 sequence (DNA): TGTGCCAGCTCACCAACTGAGGGTCTTACCTACGAGCAGTACTTC.

This clonotype was seen only a few times. V gene TRBV13 combines with J gene TRBJ1-4; no firm D call. Germline V gene lookup returns CDR1 PRHDT and CDR2 FYEKMQ (reference sequence). With 4 bases removed from V and 7 bases from J, the gap between germline ends came to 7 bases. CDR3 length: 12 amino acids. CDR3 sequence: CASSSIGEKLFF. The CDR3 DNA sequence: TGTGCCAGCAGCTCGATCGGTGAAAAACTGTTTTTT.

This clonotype was found a few times. The chain couples TRBV19 to TRBJ2-7; D not certain. Germline V gene data show CDR1 as LNHDA and CDR2 as SQIVND (reference sequence). The CDR3 runs to 12 residues. With 1 base removed from V and 3 bases from J, the gap between germline ends came to 4 bases. The CDR3 DNA reads as TGTGCCAGTAGTATAGGAAACTACGAGCAGTACTTC. Protein sequence: CASSIGNYEQYF.

The chain links TRBV6-2 or TRBV6-3 to TRBJ2-7; D uncertain. CDR1 and CDR2 (germline): MNHEY, SVGEGT. The CDR3 runs to 15 residues. V was clipped by 0 bases and J by 4 bases, with 13 bases between them. Here the CDR3 DNA reads TGTGCCAGCAGTTACTCGCCCAGCCGCTGGTACGAGCAGTACTTC. Translating gives CASSYSPSRWYEQYF.

This clonotype came up a few times. A much larger clone lies one base from this, so it may be a read error. V is TRBV25-1 and J is TRBJ1-6; D may be TRBD1 (6 bases). Germline CDR1 reads MGHDK; CDR2 reads SYGVNS. The CDR3 extends over 13 amino acids. V lost 8 bases and J lost 7, with 12 bases in between. The CDR3 region is CASLGAANSPLHF. The DNA of the CDR3 is TGTGCCAGCCTGGGGGCAGCGAATTCACCCCTCCACTTT.

This clonotype was seen a handful of times. V usage is TRBV6-5 and J usage is TRBJ1-5, with 7 bases identical to TRBD1. Germline assignment: CDR1 MNHEY and CDR2 SVGAGI. V gave up 5 bases and J gave up 1 base; unmatched junction bases: 2. This CDR3 comprises 14 residues. The CDR3 spells CASSARGSNQPQHF. CDR3 in DNA: TGTGCCAGCAGTGCCAGGGGGAGCAATCAGCCCCAGCATTTT.